This TCR beta chain was profiled in a study of cytomegalovirus exposure and HLA in healthy donors. Study-level findings and limits: In a later analysis, an Asian-associated ancestry cluster reportedly showed fewer N-insertions than the 666-donor mean. Association with HLA alleles at 0.05 false discovery rate was found for about 17,000 TCR beta sequences in a later analysis. Altogether, some 170 TCR beta chains were recorded as cytomegalovirus-associated. In all likelihood, a cluster of highly shared sequence variants was a sequencing artifact.

The PCR was carried out with 60 Vbeta primers and 13 Jbeta primers. Measured with immunoSEQ multiplex PCR; TCRdb has only the in-frame clones, and not every one. The table lists roughly 160,000 clones, roughly 83% of them singletons. After removal of 1 base from V and 4 bases from J, the junction contained 4 bases not matched to a gene. Germline V CDR1 and CDR2: LNHNV, YYDKDF (reference sequence). This CDR3 has 15 residues. As concerns this clone: Its antigen is unknown.

The material sequenced was PBMCs. The chain has TRBV15 and TRBJ2-7, with 10 bases that match TRBD2. This TCR derives from a boy between 2 and 10 years old in good health and CMV-seronegative. The CDR3 spells CATSRATSGLYEQYF. The CDR3 DNA follows: TGTGCCACCAGCAGAGCGACTAGCGGGTTGTACGAGCAGTACTTC.